The entry below describes one T cell receptor (beta chain). In the same sample, other DNA sequences code for this CDR3. The junction had 2 bases not matched to a gene; V was cut back by 3 bases and J by 2 bases. This CDR3 spans 15 amino acids. Germline V gene lookup returns CDR1 SGHRS and CDR2 YFSETQ. Sequencing targeted expressed TCRB transcripts, as all isolated RNA had been reverse transcribed. This table comes from immunoSEQ multiplex PCR, and its TCRdb copy is limited to in-frame clones, with some not included. The sample consists of fewer than 150,000 clones, about 7% of them appearing once. The sample originates from a study of beta chain features in type 1 diabetes.

The chain couples TRBV5-1 to TRBJ2-1, with 10 bases that match TRBD2. The source material was central memory CD4+ T cells from blood. This receptor was taken from a woman in her twenties or thirties in good health. This CDR3 reads CASSSAGGPYNEQFF. The CDR3, as DNA: TGCGCCAGCAGCTCAGCGGGAGGGCCCTACAATGAGCAGTTCTTC.